This T cell receptor beta chain is from a study of vaccination and CD4 T cells after COVID-19. Across the study: Convalescent patients, SARS-CoV-2 positive by nasal swab PCR, comprised under ten mild cases and one severe case. Study results and limitations: Spike mono-reactivity was the property of 304 of 307 vaccine-specific clones in convalescent patients.

Researchers used the Oncomine TCR Beta short-read assay to sequence DNA from cultured CD4+ T cells. From CD4+ T cells that had been cultured, genomic DNA was extracted. TCRdb redid the calling of the PCR reads with MiXCR, one entry per CDR3 protein. The sample carries about 18,000 distinct CDR3 sequences, under 55% recorded once. The CDR3 sequence is 14 residues long. Concerning this clonotype itself: What it binds is not known.

The time point: late sampling 161 to 241 days after vaccination in three convalescent patients. The treatment denotes: approximately nine-day PBMC culture with coronavirus spike peptide pools or control peptides (ViraFEST assay). V and J are TRBV21-1 and TRBJ2-7; the table calls TRBD2, which could not be checked here. TRBV21-1 is a pseudogene. The sequences come from CD4+ T cells from blood, cultured in vitro, collected about 7 months after SARS-CoV-2 vaccination. The receptor was isolated from a human donor who had recovered from COVID-19. The CDR3, as DNA: TGTGCCAGACTGATTAGCGGAGACTCCTACGAGCAGTACTTC. Amino acid sequence: CARLISGDSYEQYF.